The TCR beta chain under discussion was sequenced for a study of monozygotic twins with inflammatory bowel disease. General study results and limits: Patient repertoires may carry noise from differing immunosuppressive treatments.

Germline V gene lookup returns CDR1 MDHEN and CDR2 SYDVKM. The CDR3 has 15 amino acids. As for this clonotype: What it binds is not known.

TCRdb reprocessed the 5' RACE reads and keeps a single row for each CDR3 protein, giving no DNA. The listing contains some 150,000 distinct CDR3 sequences. This TCR came from a human donor with ulcerative colitis or Crohn's disease, or a healthy co-twin of an affected twin (not recorded which). The chain is built from TRBV28 and TRBJ2-1; TCRdb indicates TRBD2, and absent DNA this call remains unverified. The specimen sequenced was blood. The CDR3 spells CASSLEVGLYNEQFF.